The rows below give T cell receptor beta chains drawn from one sample of a study of vaccination and CD4 T cells after COVID-19. Their antigens are not known. TCRdb redid the calling of the PCR reads with MiXCR, one entry per CDR3 protein. In the table there are approximately 9,000 distinct CDR3 sequences, 45% to 60% of which are singletons. Source material: CD4+ T cells from blood, cultured in vitro. These receptors were collected from a human donor who had recovered from COVID-19. Each CDR3 is given with its conserved first and last residue. D genes are given only for firm matches. Clone size, where shown, is once, few, many, or a class for clones that have expanded.

TRBV28	medium-sized	-	TRBJ1-6	TGTGCCAGCAGTTTACCGTCGGGAAATAATTCACCCCTCCACTTT	CASSLPSGNNSPLHF
TRBV4-3	once	TRBD1	TRBJ1-5	TGCGCCAGCAGCCCTGACAGGGCGAGGAATCAGCCCCAGCATTTT	CASSPDRARNQPQHF
TRBV19	-	-	TRBJ2-2	TGTGCCAGTAGCTCCGGACAACCCACCGGGGAGCTGTTTTTT	CASSSGQPTGELFF
TRBV27	-	-	TRBJ1-2	TGTGCCAGCAGTTTTGGGAGGGGCAATGGCTACACCTTC	CASSFGRGNGYTF
TRBV19	few	TRBD2	TRBJ2-7	TGTGCCAGTAGTCAAGGTAGCGGGGGCGGGGAGCAGTACTTC	CASSQGSGGGEQYF
TRBV30	-	TRBD1	TRBJ1-5	TGTGCCTGGAGCCGGACAGGCAGCGATCAGCCCCAGCATTTT	CAWSRTGSDQPQHF
TRBV10-3	once	-	TRBJ2-3	TGTGCCATCAGTGAGTCGACCTTAACAAACGGGGATACGCAGTATTTT	CAISESTLTNGDTQYF
TRBV28	-	-	TRBJ2-3	TGTGCCACCTCTAGGCCGGGATCACAATCGAACACAGATACGCAGTATTTT	CATSRPGSQSNTDTQYF
TRBV20-1	few	TRBD1	TRBJ1-1	TGCAGTGCCTCTACTACGACAGGGGGCACTGAAGCTTTCTTT	CSASTTTGGTEAFF
TRBV30	-	TRBD1	TRBJ1-6	TGTGCCTGGAGCACCGGGACAGCGGATTCACCCCTCCACTTT	CAWSTGTADSPLHF
TRBV6-1	-	-	TRBJ1-5	TGTGCCAGCGCGTCAGGGGCCGGCAATCAGCCCCAGCATTTT	CASASGAGNQPQHF
TRBV7-2	-	-	TRBJ2-3	TGTGCCAGCAGCTTAGAGGTGTTGCGTGGAGCAACAGATACGCAGTATTTT	CASSLEVLRGATDTQYF
TRBV2	-	TRBD1	TRBJ1-2	TGTGCCAGCAGTCCCCCCGGGACAGGGAGCGGCTACACCTTC	CASSPPGTGSGYTF
TRBV19	few	-	TRBJ1-1	TGTGCCAGTAGTATAGCCCCCCCAGCGAACACTGAAGCTTTCTTT	CASSIAPPANTEAFF
TRBV9	few	TRBD1	TRBJ1-2	TGTGCCAGCAGCGTAGGGGACAGGGGAAGCTATGGCTACACCTTC	CASSVGDRGSYGYTF
TRBV7-2	-	TRBD1	TRBJ1-4	TGTGCCAGCAGCCTCAGTCGGGGGACAGGGGGCGCAGAACTGTTTTTT	CASSLSRGTGGAELFF
TRBV21-1	-	-	TRBJ2-7	TGTGCCAGCAGCAAAACGGGGACAGGGCTAAGATACGAGCAGTACTTC	CASSKTGTGLRYEQYF
TRBV25-1	-	TRBD2	TRBJ2-7	TGTGCCAGCAGCGACCGGGAGGCTCCAACCTACGAGCAGTACTTC	CASSDREAPTYEQYF
TRBV6-1	few	TRBD1	TRBJ1-1	TGTGCCAGCAGTGAGCCAGGGGGGTGGCTGTGGGCTTTCTTT	CASSEPGGWLWAFF
TRBV9	-	-	TRBJ2-3	TGTGCCAGCAGCGTAGAGACAGATACGCAGTATTTT	CASSVETDTQYF
TRBV7-9	few	TRBD1	TRBJ1-2	TGTGCCAGCAGCCCCTCAGGGGGCGTGGGGGTTGGCTACACCTTC	CASSPSGGVGVGYTF
TRBV12-3/TRBV12-4	-	-	TRBJ1-6	TGTGCCAGCAGACGGACACCGAGCTCCTATAATTCACCCCTCCACTTT	CASRRTPSSYNSPLHF
TRBV20-1	-	-	TRBJ2-7	TGCAGTGCTAGAACAGTTTCCTACGAGCAGTACTTC	CSARTVSYEQYF
TRBV7-6	-	TRBD2	TRBJ2-1	TGTGCCAGCAGCTTAGGGGCTACCGGGACTAGCGGGGGGGCCAAGGTTTATGCATCGTTCTTC	CASSLGATGTSGGAKVYASFF
TRBV6-5	-	TRBD1	TRBJ2-7	TGTGCCAGCAGTTTGGGACAGGAAAAGAACGAGCAGTACTTC	CASSLGQEKNEQYF
TRBV7-9	few	-	TRBJ1-2	TGTGCCAGCAGCTTAGCACTAGGGTCAAACTATGGCTACACCTTC	CASSLALGSNYGYTF
TRBV30	-	-	TRBJ2-1	TGTGCCTGGAGTGTAATCCAGAACAATGAGCAGTTCTTC	CAWSVIQNNEQFF
TRBV7-2	-	-	TRBJ2-7	TGTGCCAGCAGCTTTCTCCCGCAGGGAGGAGAGCAGTACTTC	CASSFLPQGGEQYF
TRBV6-2/TRBV6-3	-	TRBD1	TRBJ1-1	TGTGCCAGCAGTAACACACGGACAGGGGGAAGAGCTTTCTTT	CASSNTRTGGRAFF
TRBV7-2	few	-	TRBJ1-6	TGTGCCAGCGACTACGCGCTGGGGAATAATTCACCCCTCCACTTT	CASDYALGNNSPLHF
TRBV6-2/TRBV6-3	-	-	TRBJ1-2	TGTGCCAGCGGAAAAAACCTACAGGGAGGCTATGGCTACACCTTC	CASGKNLQGGYGYTF
TRBV7-2	large	-	TRBJ2-7	TGTGCCAGCAGCTTAGCGAGGGGGATTTCCTACGAGCAGTACTTC	CASSLARGISYEQYF
TRBV29-1	-	-	TRBJ1-1	TGCAGCGTTGAGGGGAGGGCGGTCACTGAAGCTTTCTTT	CSVEGRAVTEAFF
TRBV7-2	-	TRBD2	TRBJ2-7	TGTGCCAGCAGCTTAAGGATTAGCGGGAGTTACGAGCAGTACTTC	CASSLRISGSYEQYF
TRBV20-1	-	TRBD2	TRBJ2-4	TGCAGTGCTAGAGACTTAACCCTGACTAGCGGGAGTGGGCTCTTAAACATTCAGTACTTC	CSARDLTLTSGSGLLNIQYF
TRBV20-1	-	TRBD1	TRBJ2-5	TGCAGTGCTCCCCCGGGAACAGGGGGCGCCGAGGGGACCCAGTACTTC	CSAPPGTGGAEGTQYF
TRBV5-4	-	-	TRBJ2-7	TGTGCCAGCAGCGGGCCTGGACAGAGTACCTACGAGCAGTACTTC	CASSGPGQSTYEQYF
TRBV4-2	-	TRBD1	TRBJ2-3	TGTGCCAGCAGCCTTACCGCCGGGACAGTCACAGATACGCAGTATTTT	CASSLTAGTVTDTQYF
TRBV5-1	few	-	TRBJ1-5	TGCGCCAGCAGCAATGGACTACAGAATCAGCCCCAGCATTTT	CASSNGLQNQPQHF
TRBV7-9	-	-	TRBJ1-2	TGTGCCAGCAGCTTAACGGTTGGATATGGCTACACCTTC	CASSLTVGYGYTF
TRBV12-3/TRBV12-4	-	-	TRBJ2-2	TGTGCCAGCAGTTTTCGGGACGGTAACACCGGGGAGCTGTTTTTT	CASSFRDGNTGELFF
TRBV5-4	few	TRBD1	TRBJ1-6	TGTGCCAGCACCCCAGGACGAGGGGGACAGGGGAATTCACCCCTCCACTTT	CASTPGRGGQGNSPLHF
TRBV7-9	-	TRBD1	TRBJ2-1	TGTGCCAGCAGCCCTCCGGCCAGGGGGCGCGAGCAGTTCTTC	CASSPPARGREQFF
TRBV12-3/TRBV12-4	-	-	TRBJ2-2	TGTGCCAGCACCAATTGGCCCGGGGAGCTGTTTTTT	CASTNWPGELFF
TRBV5-1	-	-	TRBJ1-3	TGCGCCAGCAGCTTGGCAGGGGTTGGAAACACCATATATTTT	CASSLAGVGNTIYF
TRBV20-1	few	TRBD2	TRBJ2-1	TGCAGTGCCGCCACCCGACTAGCGAGGGGTGAGCAGTTCTTC	CSAATRLARGEQFF
TRBV20-1	-	-	TRBJ1-1	TGCAGTGCTAGAGAGGCAGGGACGGAAGCTTTCTTT	CSAREAGTEAFF
TRBV7-6	-	TRBD2	TRBJ2-7	TGTGCCAGCAGCCCGGGGGGTTCGTCGGCCTACGAGCAGTACTTC	CASSPGGSSAYEQYF
TRBV6-5	few	TRBD1	TRBJ1-2	TGTGCCAGCAGTTACTCGTCAGGGGGAGGCTACACCTTC	CASSYSSGGGYTF
TRBV5-4	-	-	TRBJ1-1	TGTGCCAGCAGTTCCCCGCCGGGGGTGGTGAGGGATGAAGCTTTCTTT	CASSSPPGVVRDEAFF
TRBV9	-	-	TRBJ2-6	TGTGCCAGCAGCGTATTAGGGGTGGGAGCCAACGTCCTGACTTTC	CASSVLGVGANVLTF
TRBV18	-	-	TRBJ2-2	TGTGCCAGCTCACCAAGATCTGCGAACACCGGGGAGCTGTTTTTT	CASSPRSANTGELFF
TRBV25-1	-	-	TRBJ1-1	TGTGCCAGCAGTGAATGGGCAGGGACCGCTGAAGCTTTCTTT	CASSEWAGTAEAFF
TRBV7-9	-	-	TRBJ1-2	TGTGCCAGCAGCTTTTCGGCGGGAGGCTACACCTTC	CASSFSAGGYTF
TRBV10-1	-	-	TRBJ2-7	TGCGCCAGCAGTGAGTCCGACGGTTACGAGCAGTACTTC	CASSESDGYEQYF